Listed here are 14 T cell receptor beta chains from one sample, sequenced in a study of blood T cell repertoires in COVID-19. Libraries were prepared by immunoSEQ multiplex PCR; TCRdb keeps only in-frame clonotypes and omits some of them. Of fewer than 500,000 clones in the sample, approximately 90% are singletons; the top ten hold about 0.89%. Specimen: PBMCs or T cells enriched from blood (not recorded which). The origin of the receptors is a woman in her 30s with acute COVID-19.

The chain links TRBV27 to TRBJ2-7, with 7 nucleotides matching TRBD2. Trimming removed 6 bases from V and 2 bases from J; junction bases left unmatched: 7. Per germline, CDR1 MNHEY and CDR2 SMNVEV (reference sequence). The CDR3 has 14 amino acids. CDR3 protein: CASSRAGWAYEQYF. The CDR3 DNA reads TGTGCCAGCAGCCGAGCGGGGTGGGCCTACGAGCAGTACTTC.

The chain employs TRBV18 and TRBJ1-1; D remains ambiguous. Germline-derived CDR1 and CDR2 are KGHSH and LQKENI. The germline V and J ends were trimmed by 5 bases and 3 bases, with 16 bases remaining between them. The CDR3 runs 15 residues. This CDR3 reads CASSLRRGIDTEAFF. As DNA, the CDR3 is TGTGCCAGCTCATTAAGACGGGGTATTGACACTGAAGCTTTCTTT.

The chain combines TRBV25-1 with TRBJ1-1, with 7 bases aligning to TRBD1. CDR1 is MGHDK and CDR2 is SYGVNS in the germline V gene. The CDR3 consists of 18 residues. Trimming at V came to 3 bases and at J to 4 bases, leaving 17 bases not matched to a gene. Here the CDR3 reads CASSDFFQTGKDSTEAFF. In DNA form, the CDR3 reads TGTGCCAGCAGTGATTTTTTCCAGACAGGGAAGGATAGCACTGAAGCTTTCTTT.

This clone was seen a handful of times. The chain couples TRBV18 to TRBJ2-5; D is ambiguous. V was cut by 3 bases and J by 2 bases, with 10 bases left in between. CDR3 length: 14 residues. Germline loops: CDR1 KGHSH, CDR2 LQKENI. The CDR3 is CASSPPQEQETQYF. For the CDR3, the DNA is TGTGCCAGCTCACCCCCCCAGGAACAAGAGACCCAGTACTTC.

Written as DNA, the CDR3 is TGTGCCAGCAATTTTGAGCGGGGGCCACACAATGAGCAGTTCTTC. Its protein is CASNFERGPHNEQFF. The chain employs TRBV27 and TRBJ2-1; 8 bases are shared with TRBD2. The CDR3 is 15 amino acids. The V segment lost 7 bases and the J segment 5 bases; nucleotides outside the gene matches: 10. CDR1 MNHEY and CDR2 SMNVEV come from the germline V gene (reference sequence).

This clone was seen only once. This chain joins TRBV6-6 and TRBJ1-2, with 10 nucleotides matching TRBD1. Germline V lookup: CDR1 MNHNY, CDR2 SVGAGI (reference sequence). The trim removed 5 bases at V and 3 bases at J, leaving 12 bases unmatched. This CDR3 spans 17 amino acids. The CDR3 region is CASSRTGIGQGDYGYTF. CDR3 nucleotides: TGTGCCAGCAGTCGGACAGGGATAGGACAGGGGGACTATGGCTACACCTTC.

The rearrangement links TRBV2 to TRBJ1-5; D call uncertain. CDR1 SNHLY and CDR2 FYNNEI come from the germline V gene. The CDR3 runs 12 residues. Between the trimmed V and J ends, which lost 3 bases and 7 bases, there was a span of 7 bases. This CDR3 is CASSEAKQPQHF. In DNA, the CDR3 is TGTGCCAGCAGTGAGGCAAAGCAGCCCCAGCATTTT.

The rearrangement links TRBV5-6 to TRBJ1-5; a weak D match, TRBD1 (5 bases). This CDR3 has 14 amino acids. The V end lost 3 bases, the J end lost 5 bases, and 12 bases lay between the germline ends. Looked up from germline, CDR1 is SGHDT and CDR2 is YYEEEE. The CDR3 loop reads CASSSSDRYQPQHF. In DNA, the CDR3 is TGTGCCAGCAGCTCCAGTGACAGATATCAGCCCCAGCATTTT.

The J gene is TRBJ1-6, the V gene TRBV27, with TRBD1 matching over 9 bases. Looked up from germline, CDR1 is MNHEY and CDR2 is SMNVEV (reference sequence). CDR3 length: 15 residues. With 3 bases clipped from V and 9 bases from J, the junction kept 6 bases outside the gene matches. For the CDR3, the DNA is TGTGCCAGCAGTTTGCGGGGACAGGGTTTTTCACCCCTCCACTTT. It encodes CASSLRGQGFSPLHF.

The J gene is TRBJ1-1, the V gene TRBV19; D may be TRBD1 (6 bases). The CDR3 extends over 14 amino acids. Germline V gene data show CDR1 as LNHDA and CDR2 as SQIVND (reference sequence). The V gene lost 6 bases and the J gene lost 0 bases, with 11 bases spanning the gap. The CDR3 DNA reads TGTGCCAGTAGGTACAGGGTCATGAACACTGAAGCTTTCTTT. Translating it yields CASRYRVMNTEAFF.

This sequence joins TRBV5-1 and TRBJ1-1; D is uncertain. CDR3 size: 14 residues. Per the germline V gene, CDR1 is SGHRS and CDR2 is YFSETQ. V lost 1 base and J 0 bases, leaving 7 bases between the germline ends. CDR3 in DNA: TGCGCCAGCAGCTTGTCGGGAATGAACACTGAAGCTTTCTTT. The encoded protein is CASSLSGMNTEAFF.

The chain carries TRBV7-3 and TRBJ2-1, with 11 bases identical to TRBD1. The J segment lost 5 bases and the V segment lost 5 bases, leaving 8 bases of the junction unmatched. Germline-derived CDR1 and CDR2 are SGHTA and FQGTGA. This CDR3 has 16 residues. As DNA, the CDR3 is TGTGCCAGCAGCCGAAAAAGGACAGGGGGCCACAATGAGCAGTTCTTC. It is translated as CASSRKRTGGHNEQFF.

The chain couples TRBV5-5 to TRBJ1-2, with D unresolved. CDR3 length: 13 residues. Germline V lookup: CDR1 SGHKS, CDR2 YYEKEE (reference sequence). V was pared by 0 bases and J by 2 bases, with 5 bases between. Here the CDR3 reads CASSLDRNYGYTF. The DNA of the CDR3 is TGTGCCAGCAGCTTGGACCGGAACTATGGCTACACCTTC.

The chain combines TRBV29-1 with TRBJ1-1, with D uncertain. The CDR3 runs to 11 residues. Germline lookup yields CDR1 SQVTM and CDR2 ANQGSEA. Trimming shortened V by 6 bases and J by 1 base, and 6 bases separated the two germline ends. CDR3 bases: TGCAGCGTAAGGAGGAACACTGAAGCTTTCTTT. This encodes CSVRRNTEAFF.